This T cell receptor beta chain was found in a study of STAT5B mutations in CD4+ large granular lymphocyte leukemia. Original processing methods: Lowest detectable productive clonotype frequency was 2.59 x 10-5. TCRdb's table, derived via immunoSEQ multiplex PCR, lists solely in-frame clones and lacks some. V, J and clone size reflect that table, while D and trimming were determined from the DNA. The data hold 20,000 to 25,000 clones, with around three quarters observed a single time. Buffy coats from healthy blood donors served as controls. There are a few counts of this clone. There are 13 residues in the CDR3. The V gene's germline CDR1 is MGHRA and CDR2 YSYEKL. V was pared by 0 bases and J by 4 bases, with 7 bases between.

This receptor was identified in a human donor in good health. Sequencing was performed on CD4+ T cells from blood buffy coats. The rearrangement joins TRBV4-1 to TRBJ2-7; D ambiguous. The CDR3 region is CASSQDAEYEQYF. The CDR3 DNA reads TGCGCCAGCAGCCAAGACGCTGAATACGAGCAGTACTTC.